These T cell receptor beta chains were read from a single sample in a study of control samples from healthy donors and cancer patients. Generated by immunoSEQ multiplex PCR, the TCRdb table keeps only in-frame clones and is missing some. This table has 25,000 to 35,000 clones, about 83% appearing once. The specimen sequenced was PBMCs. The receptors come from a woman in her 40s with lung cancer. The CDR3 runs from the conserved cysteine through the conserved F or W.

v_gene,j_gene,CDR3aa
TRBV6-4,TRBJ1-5,CASPLNRPYSNQPQHF
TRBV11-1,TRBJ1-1,CASSPRGATEAFF
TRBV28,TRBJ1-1,CASTDRSTGRAEAFF
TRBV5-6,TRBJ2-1,CASSLAPGVAGGKYNEQFF
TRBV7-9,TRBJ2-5,CASIRLRGQETQYF
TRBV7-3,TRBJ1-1,CASSRTGTGGVHTEAFF
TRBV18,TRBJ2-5,CASSQNAGDGETQYF
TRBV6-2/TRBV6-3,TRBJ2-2,CASSSGGATGELFF
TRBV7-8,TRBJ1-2,CASSFPGRGYTF
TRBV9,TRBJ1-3,CASSVGQGLSNTIYF
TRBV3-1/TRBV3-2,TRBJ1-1,CASSLGTQAFF
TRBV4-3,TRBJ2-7,CASSQEGFETYEQYF
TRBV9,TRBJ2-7,CASSPRFESYEQYF
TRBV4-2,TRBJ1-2,CASSVPGTGYSYTF
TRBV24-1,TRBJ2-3,CATSDLRTGTQYF
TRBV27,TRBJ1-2,CAAGEGYGYTF
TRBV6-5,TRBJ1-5,CASSSTGTGAQPQHF
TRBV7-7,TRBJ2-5,CASSQALAGKQETQYF
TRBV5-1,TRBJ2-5,CASSFSPGVQETQYF
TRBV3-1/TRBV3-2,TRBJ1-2,CASSRGDSYGYTF
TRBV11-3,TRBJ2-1,CASSPRRANEQFF
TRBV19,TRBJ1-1,CASSTTGGAEAFF
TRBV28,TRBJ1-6,CASSDATGDVGSPLHF
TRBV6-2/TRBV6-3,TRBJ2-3,CASSYTTGSTDTQYF
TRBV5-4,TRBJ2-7,CASSLAGGASYEQYF
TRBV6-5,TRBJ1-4,CATIRDSNEKLFF
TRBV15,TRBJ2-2,CATSREPNTGELFF
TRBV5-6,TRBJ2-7,CASSLGGRTYEQYF